The TCR beta chain described here comes from a study of cytomegalovirus exposure and HLA in healthy donors. A multiplex PCR was run with 60 Vbeta primers and 13 Jbeta primers. Sequenced by immunoSEQ multiplex PCR; TCRdb stores in-frame clones only, minus some. The sample shows 180,000 or so clones, over 60% of them seen only once. Material for sequencing was PBMCs. This sequence was found in a man aged 40-50 years in good health and CMV-seropositive.

CDR3: CASSLRQGAQYEQYF. CDR3 nucleotides: TGTGCCAGCAGTTTACGACAGGGGGCCCAATACGAGCAGTACTTC. The rearrangement joins TRBV2 to TRBJ2-5, with TRBD1 matching over 10 bases. TRBJ2-7 matches the DNA end more closely, so the J call is doubtful. Germline V gene data show CDR1 as SNHLY and CDR2 as FYNNEI. The CDR3 runs 15 residues.